Below are 19 T cell receptor beta chains sequenced from a single sample in a study of T-cell reconstitution after alpha-beta-depleted transplantation in children. A TCRbeta library incorporating unique molecular identifiers was prepared. TCRdb reprocessed the PCR reads via MiXCR and lists one record per CDR3 protein. The sample records just under 350,000 distinct CDR3 sequences, roughly 17% being singletons. Specimen: PBMCs, mostly from graft donor cells, collected 360 days after TCRalphabeta/CD19-depleted stem cell transplant. The receptors come from a male patient aged 2 to 10 who had a stem cell transplant for acute lymphoblastic leukemia, so the T cells may come from the graft donor.

This clonotype was counted only a few times. The V and J genes are TRBV10-3 and TRBJ2-7, with D tentatively TRBD2 (6 bases). The CDR3 has 13 amino acids. The V gene's germline CDR1 is ENHRY and CDR2 SYGVKD. Trimming removed 8 bases at V and 1 base at J, with 12 bases between. CDR3: CAIASRGSYEQYF. The CDR3 coding sequence is TGTGCCATCGCCTCCCGGGGGTCCTACGAGCAGTACTTC.

This clonotype was recorded at least ten times. The chain carries TRBV5-4 and TRBJ2-3, with 10 bases identical to TRBD1. This CDR3 contains 15 residues. Germline V gene lookup returns CDR1 SGHNT and CDR2 YYREEE (reference sequence). Trimming cost V 1 base and J 4 bases; bases outside gene matches: 3. The CDR3 region has the DNA TGTGCCAGCAGCTTGCGGGACAGGGGTGCAGATACGCAGTATTTT. Residues: CASSLRDRGADTQYF.

V and J are TRBV14 and TRBJ2-7, with unresolved D. This CDR3 is 15 amino acids long. With 0 bases removed from V and 1 base from J, the gap between germline ends came to 10 bases. The V gene's germline CDR1 is SGHDN and CDR2 FVKESK. CDR3 sequence reads: CASSQEGATSYEQYF. As DNA, the CDR3 is TGTGCCAGCAGCCAAGAAGGAGCTACGTCCTACGAGCAGTACTTC.

Many counts were recorded for this clonotype. The CDR3 coding sequence is TGTGCCAGCAGTTCCCTAGCTCCGGAGACCCAGTACTTC. Amino acid sequence: CASSSLAPETQYF. V gene TRBV28 combines with J gene TRBJ2-5, with TRBD2 as a possible D gene (5 bases). Trimming took off 4 bases at V and 5 bases at J, with 11 bases between the two ends. The V gene's germline CDR1 is MDHEN and CDR2 SYDVKM. The CDR3 sequence is 13 residues long.

This clonotype was counted a few times. The chain couples TRBV7-3 to TRBJ2-6; D might be TRBD1 (6 bases). The CDR3 is 16 amino acids. Germline loops: CDR1 SGHTA, CDR2 FQGTGA. Trimming shortened V by 1 base and J by 1 base, and 8 bases separated the two germline ends. The CDR3 DNA follows: TGTGCCAGCAGCTTAAGAGGACAGTCTGGGGCCAACGTCCTGACTTTC. Protein product: CASSLRGQSGANVLTF.

The table lists this clonotype with a few counts. The V and J genes are TRBV7-2 and TRBJ2-5; TRBD2 matches 8 bases. Germline CDR1 is SGHTA and CDR2 is FQGNSA. CDR3 length: 15 residues. V was pared by 1 base and J by 2 bases, with 3 bases of the junction left unmatched. CDR3: CASSLGRGAQETQYF. The CDR3 DNA sequence: TGTGCCAGCAGCTTAGGGCGGGGGGCTCAAGAGACCCAGTACTTC.

This clonotype was detected many times. The chain is built from TRBV4-1 and TRBJ2-7, with D perhaps TRBD2 (5 bases). The CDR3 contains 14 residues. With 2 bases removed from V and 2 bases from J, the gap between germline ends came to 10 bases. The germline CDR1 and CDR2 sequences are MGHRA and YSYEKL. CDR3 sequence: CASSQPGSTYEQYF. CDR3 DNA sequence: TGCGCCAGCAGCCAACCGGGATCGACCTACGAGCAGTACTTC.

This clonotype was seen just once. J is TRBJ2-5 and V is TRBV18; 11 bases fit TRBD2. The ends lost 4 bases at V and 4 bases at J; junction bases unmatched: 11. In germline, CDR1 is KGHSH, CDR2 LQKENI. The CDR3 spans 17 residues. CDR3 residues: CASSRPGTSGRIETQYF. CDR3 in DNA: TGTGCCAGCTCACGACCCGGGACTAGCGGCCGGATAGAGACCCAGTACTTC.

The chain joins TRBV25-1 to TRBJ2-7; D is uncertain. The CDR3 covers 14 residues. Germline CDR1 reads MGHDK; CDR2 reads SYGVNS. The V gene lost 3 bases and the J gene lost 4 bases, with 13 bases spanning the gap. The CDR3 here is CASSDFSQTYEQYF. CDR3 DNA sequence: TGTGCCAGCAGTGACTTTAGTCAAACTTACGAGCAGTACTTC.

Ten or more counts support this clonotype. The chain combines TRBV29-1 with TRBJ2-1, with TRBD2 matching 9 bases. CDR3 size: 13 residues. Germline CDR1 and CDR2: SQVTM and ANQGSEA. The CDR3 coding sequence is TGCAGTTCTAGCGGGACCTCCTACAATGAGCAGTTCTTC. Amino acid sequence: CSSSGTSYNEQFF.

The chain employs TRBV13 and TRBJ2-7; a possible D gene is TRBD1 (7 bases). Trimming left V 5 bases short and J 3 bases short, with 35 bases between. Germline V CDR1 and CDR2: PRHDT, FYEKMQ (reference sequence). CDR3 size: 21 residues. CDR3 bases: TGTGCCAGCAGCCCCTTCGGCGGGACAGAGGCTCACAGCCCCTTCAACTACGAGCAGTACTTC. This translates into CASSPFGGTEAHSPFNYEQYF.

This clonotype was seen a handful of times. The V and J genes are TRBV29-1 and TRBJ2-5; 7 bases are a match to TRBD1. Germline values: CDR1 SQVTM, CDR2 ANQGSEA. J lost 4 bases, V lost 0 bases, and 8 bases had no gene match. This CDR3 spans 15 amino acids. Written as DNA, the CDR3 is TGCAGCGTTGAAGACGGGAAAGGGGGCCGAGAGACCCAGTACTTC. It translates to CSVEDGKGGRETQYF.

This chain joins TRBV10-2 and TRBJ2-5; D is possibly TRBD2 (5 bases). The V and J ends lost 8 bases and 1 base respectively, with 14 bases between them. Germline CDR1 reads WSHSY; CDR2 reads SAAADI. This CDR3 region has 14 residues. CDR3 coding DNA: TGCGCCAGCCCAATGGTGGAGGCCCAAGAGACCCAGTACTTC. This gives the protein CASPMVEAQETQYF.

A few counts support this clonotype. The rearrangement links TRBV5-1 to TRBJ2-3; D is unclear. V lost 7 bases to trimming and J lost 1 base, with 4 bases between them. The CDR3 extends over 11 amino acids. Germline CDR1 SGHRS, CDR2 YFSETQ. This CDR3 reads CASLGTDTQYF. In DNA, the CDR3 is TGCGCCAGCCTGGGCACAGATACGCAGTATTTT.

CDR3 residues: CASSLRATPLV. CDR3 bases: TGTGCCAGCAGCTTAAGAGCTACCCCCCTCGTC. The V and J genes are TRBV7-4 and TRBJ2-7; D is ambiguous. Germline V gives CDR1 SGHVT, CDR2 SQSDAQ. There are 11 residues in the CDR3.

Many counts were recorded for this clonotype. The J gene is TRBJ2-1, the V gene TRBV12-3 or TRBV12-4; D is unclear. The CDR3 has 11 amino acids. V gave up 6 bases and J gave up 6 bases, with 6 bases separating them. CDR3 coding DNA: TGTGCCAGCAGCAAAATCAATGAGCAGTTCTTC. Amino acids: CASSKINEQFF.

In this sample, this clonotype turned up a few times. The gene calls are TRBV6-5 and TRBJ2-1, with D unresolved. The CDR3 is 14 residues long. Per germline, CDR1 MNHEY and CDR2 SVGAGI. Deletions cut 2 bases from V and 2 bases from J, with 7 bases between. CDR3 nucleotides: TGTGCCAGCAGTTACCGGATTCCCTACAATGAGCAGTTCTTC. This translates into CASSYRIPYNEQFF.

As DNA, the CDR3 is TGTGCCAGCAGTCCCAAGGCTGGAAAGAGAGGCGACATTCAGTACTTC. This translates into CASSPKAGKRGDIQYF. The rearrangement uses TRBV7-6 and TRBJ2-4; D is unclear. V was shortened by 6 bases and J by 8 bases, with 23 bases between the two germline ends. Germline V gene sequence: CDR1 SGHVS, CDR2 FNYEAQ. This CDR3 has 16 amino acids.

The chain couples TRBV9 to TRBJ2-6, with TRBD2 as a possible D gene (5 bases). V was shortened by 0 bases and J by 2 bases, with 6 bases between the two germline ends. Germline V gives CDR1 SGDLS, CDR2 YYNGEE. There are 15 residues in the CDR3. The CDR3 reads CASSVGLPGANVLTF. The CDR3 DNA follows: TGTGCCAGCAGCGTAGGACTACCTGGGGCCAACGTCCTGACTTTC.